Listed here are 21 T cell receptor beta chains from one sample, sequenced in a study of cytomegalovirus exposure and HLA in healthy donors. The PCR used 60 Vbeta and 13 Jbeta primers. Using immunoSEQ multiplex PCR, the repertoire was profiled, and TCRdb retains in-frame clones only, with some absent. The data show approximately 100,000 clones, around three quarters seen once. Sequenced material: PBMCs. The source of these receptors is a woman in her 40s in good health and CMV-seronegative.

V and J are TRBV6-5 and TRBJ2-2, with 7 bases that match TRBD2. With V trimmed by 6 bases and J by 2 bases, 3 bases remained unmatched. From germline, CDR1 is MNHEY and CDR2 SVGAGI. The CDR3 has 14 residues. The CDR3 reads CASSRDYNTGELFF. CDR3 nucleotides: TGTGCCAGCAGCCGGGACTACAACACCGGGGAGCTGTTTTTT.

The gene calls are TRBV5-1 and TRBJ1-2; D is unclear. The germline V gene encodes CDR1 SGHRS and CDR2 YFSETQ. The germline V and J ends were trimmed by 1 base and 4 bases, with 5 bases remaining between them. This CDR3 is 12 amino acids long. The CDR3 loop is CASSLTSYGYTF. DNA of the CDR3: TGCGCCAGCAGCTTGACAAGCTATGGCTACACCTTC.

This rearrangement joins TRBV11-2 to TRBJ1-4; 8 bases line up with TRBD1. V was clipped by 2 bases and J by 8 bases; unmatched bases: 4. The germline V gene has CDR1 SGHAT and CDR2 FQNNGV. This CDR3 has 14 residues. The CDR3 reads CASSLTGGIEKLFF. For the CDR3, the DNA is TGTGCCAGCAGCTTAACAGGGGGGATCGAAAAACTGTTTTTT.

This clone came up a few times. The chain is built from TRBV11-2 and TRBJ2-2, with 7 nucleotides matching TRBD1. The CDR3 runs 13 residues. Germline-derived CDR1 and CDR2 are SGHAT and FQNNGV. V lost 10 bases to trimming and J lost 3 bases; unmatched junction nucleotides: 5. The CDR3 loop is CATSTGDTGELFF. CDR3 bases: TGTGCCACCTCCACAGGGGACACCGGGGAGCTGTTTTTT.

The chain combines TRBV6-5 with TRBJ1-1; no clear D gene. The CDR3 loop spans 13 amino acids. V was cut by 6 bases and J by 1 base, with 9 bases left in between. Germline V gene sequence: CDR1 MNHEY, CDR2 SVGAGI. The DNA for the CDR3 is TGTGCCAGCAGCCGTCCGCGGAACACTGAAGCTTTCTTT. Encoded protein: CASSRPRNTEAFF.

This clone was seen only once. The chain carries TRBV7-2 and TRBJ1-5; D gene unclear. Trimming cost V 5 bases and J 3 bases, with 14 bases left between them. The CDR3 totals 15 residues. CDR1 and CDR2 (germline): SGHTA, FQGNSA. The CDR3 loop is CASSPDGEINQPQHF. Here the CDR3 DNA reads TGTGCCAGCAGCCCCGACGGGGAGATCAATCAGCCCCAGCATTTT.

The chain employs TRBV5-4 and TRBJ2-7; 8 bases fit TRBD2. The CDR3 has 14 residues. Per the germline V gene, CDR1 is SGHNT and CDR2 is YYREEE (reference sequence). The V and J ends lost 3 bases and 3 bases, in that order; junction bases with no gene match: 5. CDR3 sequence: CASSYEGTSYEQYF. CDR3 in DNA: TGTGCCAGCAGCTATGAAGGGACTAGCTACGAGCAGTACTTC. Drawing the rest from reference TRBV5-4 and TRBJ2-7, the complete variable domain is ETGVTQSPTHLIKTRGQQVTLRCSSQSGHNTVSWYQQALGQGPQFIFQYYREEENGRGNFPPRFSGLQFPNYSSELNVNALELDDSALYLCASSYEGTSYEQYFGPGTRLTVT.

The CDR3 region is CSVRGRPDNEQFF. The DNA of the CDR3 is TGCAGCGTGAGGGGGCGCCCCGACAATGAGCAGTTCTTC. The rearrangement links TRBV29-1 to TRBJ2-1, with 7 positions matching TRBD1. CDR3 length: 13 residues. With 6 bases clipped from V and 5 bases from J, the junction kept 7 bases outside the gene matches. The germline gives CDR1 SQVTM, CDR2 ANQGSEA.

The J gene is TRBJ2-3, the V gene TRBV19, with D possibly matching TRBD2 (5 bases). Trimming shortened V by 3 bases and J by 0 bases, and 19 bases separated the two germline ends. Per germline, CDR1 LNHDA and CDR2 SQIVND (reference sequence). This CDR3 comprises 18 residues. CDR3 in amino acids: CASSIPPGSGTSTDTQYF. Written as DNA, the CDR3 is TGTGCCAGTAGTATCCCGCCGGGATCTGGTACTAGCACAGATACGCAGTATTTT.

This clone came up a few times. V usage is TRBV27 and J usage is TRBJ2-1; 13 positions agree with TRBD2. Germline V gene lookup returns CDR1 MNHEY and CDR2 SMNVEV (reference sequence). CDR3 length equals 17 residues. V dropped 4 bases and J dropped 4; count of bases not matched to a gene: 7. CDR3 protein: CASSSRTSGSKYNEQFF. CDR3 DNA: TGTGCCAGCAGTTCCCGGACTAGCGGGAGTAAATACAATGAGCAGTTCTTC.

The chain's CDR3 is CASHLRQGMRGNTIYF. In DNA, the CDR3 is TGTGCCAGCCACCTACGACAGGGAATGAGAGGAAACACCATATATTTT. This chain uses TRBV18 with TRBJ1-3; 7 nucleotides agree with TRBD1. Per germline, CDR1 KGHSH and CDR2 LQKENI. Losses at the gene ends were 8 bases for V and 4 bases for J; bases not matched to a gene: 14. This CDR3 has 16 amino acids.

This sequence joins TRBV12-5 and TRBJ2-1; 9 bases fit TRBD2. The CDR3 runs to 17 residues. The V gene end was trimmed by 1 base and the J gene end by 1 base; junction bases not matched to a gene: 5. Germline lookup yields CDR1 LGHNT and CDR2 FRNRAP. The CDR3 sequence: CASGLARTSESYNEQFF. The DNA of the CDR3 is TGTGCTAGTGGTTTGGCCCGGACTAGCGAATCCTACAATGAGCAGTTCTTC.

The rearrangement links TRBV29-1 to TRBJ2-1; 7 nucleotides match TRBD2. V lost 7 bases, J lost 5 bases, and 8 bases stayed unmatched. In germline, CDR1 is SQVTM, CDR2 ANQGSEA. This CDR3 has 13 residues. CDR3 sequence: CSASAGDHNEQFF. CDR3 DNA sequence: TGCAGCGCGAGCGCGGGAGACCACAATGAGCAGTTCTTC.

V and J are TRBV7-6 and TRBJ1-6; 9 nucleotides match TRBD1. This CDR3 is 15 amino acids long. Germline lookup yields CDR1 SGHVS and CDR2 FNYEAQ. V lost 5 bases to trimming and J lost 6 bases; unmatched junction nucleotides: 5. The CDR3 DNA is TGTGCCAGCAGCACCGGGACAGGGAGTAATTCACCCCTCCACTTT. This encodes CASSTGTGSNSPLHF.

The chain joins TRBV4-3 to TRBJ1-1, with D possibly TRBD1 on 5 matching bases. CDR1 is LGHNA and CDR2 is YSLEER in the germline V gene. The length of the CDR3 is 15 residues. With 0 bases removed from V and 3 bases from J, the gap between germline ends came to 11 bases. This CDR3 reads CASSQDSQGYTEAFF. CDR3 DNA sequence: TGCGCCAGCAGCCAAGACAGCCAGGGCTACACTGAAGCTTTCTTT.

Only a few counts were recorded for this clone. This chain connects TRBV2 to TRBJ1-2, with TRBD1 matching 7 bases. With 7 bases clipped from V and 9 bases from J, the junction kept 11 bases outside the gene matches. This CDR3 is built from 13 residues. Germline lookup yields CDR1 SNHLY and CDR2 FYNNEI. For the CDR3, the DNA is TGTGCCAGCAACCCGGGACAGACGACGAGCTACACCTTC. Translating gives CASNPGQTTSYTF.

The chain uses TRBV30 and TRBJ2-1; 12 nucleotides match TRBD2. CDR3 length equals 16 residues. Trimming at V came to 2 bases and at J to 7 bases, leaving 9 bases not matched to a gene. Germline values: CDR1 GTSNPN, CDR2 SVGIG (reference sequence). The CDR3 reads CAWSPFLAGGPNEQFF. CDR3 sequence (DNA): TGTGCCTGGAGTCCCTTCCTAGCGGGAGGGCCAAATGAGCAGTTCTTC.

V is TRBV18 and J is TRBJ2-7; D is perhaps TRBD2 (7 bases). Per the germline V gene, CDR1 is KGHSH and CDR2 is LQKENI. This CDR3 comprises 14 residues. V lost 3 bases and J lost 1, with 10 bases in between. The CDR3 nucleotides read TGTGCCAGCTCACCGGGGGGGGCATCCTACGAGCAGTACTTC. The encoded protein is CASSPGGASYEQYF.

The chain carries TRBV30 and TRBJ2-7; 10 bases align to TRBD2. The length of the CDR3 is 14 residues. Germline V gene data show CDR1 as GTSNPN and CDR2 as SVGIG (reference sequence). With 0 bases clipped from V and 6 bases from J, the junction kept 5 bases outside the gene matches. Written as DNA, the CDR3 is TGTGCCTGGAGTGTAGCCAGCGGGAGGGCCGAGCAGTACTTC. Translated: CAWSVASGRAEQYF.

This rearrangement joins TRBV6-1 to TRBJ1-2, with D possibly matching TRBD1 (6 bases). CDR3 length: 14 amino acids. Germline values: CDR1 MNHNS, CDR2 SASEGT. The ends were cut back, 0 bases at V and 8 bases at J, with 13 bases in the middle. CDR3 coding DNA: TGTGCCAGCAGTGAAGCGCTACAGGGCGGCGGCTACACCTTC. It specifies CASSEALQGGGYTF.

This chain joins TRBV19 and TRBJ2-1, with a weak D call TRBD2 (6 bases). Germline-derived CDR1 and CDR2 are LNHDA and SQIVND (reference sequence). CDR3 length equals 12 residues. Trimming removed 2 bases at V and 10 bases at J, with 9 bases between. CDR3 residues: CASSISRGEQFF. For the CDR3, the DNA is TGTGCCAGTAGTATATCGCGGGGCGAGCAGTTCTTC.